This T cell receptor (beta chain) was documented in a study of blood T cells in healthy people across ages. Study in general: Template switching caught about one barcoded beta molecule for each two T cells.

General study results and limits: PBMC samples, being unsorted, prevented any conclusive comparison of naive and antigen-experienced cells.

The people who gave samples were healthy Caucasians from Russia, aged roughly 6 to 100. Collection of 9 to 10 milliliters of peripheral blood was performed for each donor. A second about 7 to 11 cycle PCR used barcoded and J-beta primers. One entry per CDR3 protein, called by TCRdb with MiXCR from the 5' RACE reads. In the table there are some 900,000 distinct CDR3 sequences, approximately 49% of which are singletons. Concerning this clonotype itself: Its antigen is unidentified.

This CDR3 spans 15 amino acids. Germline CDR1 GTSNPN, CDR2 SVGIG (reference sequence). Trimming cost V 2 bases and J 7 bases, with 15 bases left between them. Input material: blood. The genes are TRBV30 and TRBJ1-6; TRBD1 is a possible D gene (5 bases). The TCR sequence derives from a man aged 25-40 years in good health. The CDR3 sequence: CAWSLSGTENSPLHF. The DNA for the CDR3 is TGTGCCTGGAGTCTCAGCGGGACCGAGAATTCACCCCTCCACTTT.